The 4 T cell receptor beta chains presented below share a single source sample, sequenced in a study of blood T cell repertoires in COVID-19 (dated by TCRdb to between 2020 and 2021). The receptor library was made with the immunoSEQ multiplex PCR assay. TCRdb re-hosts the immuneACCESS table, in-frame sequences only. Its copies lack some clones; in the studies checked, an unresolved V gene accounts for under half of them, and the cause for the rest is not known. The sample table lists approximately 150,000 clones, 75% to 90% of them with a count of one. The top ten clonotypes cover approximately 4.3% of the sample. Sequences were obtained from PBMCs or T cells enriched from blood (not recorded which). The origin of the receptors is a woman aged 40 to 55 who had been exposed to COVID-19.

The chain combines TRBV5-4 with TRBJ1-1; 8 nucleotides agree with TRBD1. CDR3 length: 16 residues. J lost 2 bases, V lost 4 bases, and 10 bases had no gene match. Germline assignment: CDR1 SGHNT and CDR2 YYREEE (reference sequence). For the CDR3, the DNA is TGTGCCAGCAGCCGCGCACCGCAGGGGGCTAACACTGAAGCTTTCTTT. This sequence encodes CASSRAPQGANTEAFF. The variable domain in full, with the rest retrieved from reference TRBV5-4 and TRBJ1-1, is ETGVTQSPTHLIKTRGQQVTLRCSSQSGHNTVSWYQQALGQGPQFIFQYYREEENGRGNFPPRFSGLQFPNYSSELNVNALELDDSALYLCASSRAPQGANTEAFFGQGTRLTVV.

The rearrangement links TRBV21-1 to TRBJ1-5; the D call of TRBD1 is as the table states it, not checked on the DNA. TRBV21-1 is deemed a pseudogene. This CDR3 comprises 16 residues. The CDR3 nucleotides read TGTGCCAGCAGCAAAGAGGGGTACGTTAGCAATCAGCCCCAGCATTTT. It yields the protein CASSKEGYVSNQPQHF.

The table lists this clone with a count of one. The CDR3 DNA reads as TGCGCCAGCAGCTTTGGGCAAGACTATGGCTACACCTTC. This codes for CASSFGQDYGYTF. The genes are TRBV5-1 and TRBJ1-2; D is ambiguous. V shed 2 bases and J shed 3 bases, with 8 bases lying between them. CDR1 SGHRS and CDR2 YFSETQ come from the germline V gene. This CDR3 contains 13 residues.

This clone was seen more than once but under ten times. The chain carries TRBV5-1 and TRBJ2-7; no reliable D call. The V gene's germline CDR1 is SGHRS and CDR2 YFSETQ. The CDR3 runs 14 residues. Trimming removed 0 bases at V and 0 bases at J, with 7 bases between. This CDR3 reads CASSLALSSYEQYF. The CDR3 DNA is TGCGCCAGCAGCTTGGCTCTCAGCTCCTACGAGCAGTACTTC.